The rows below give T cell receptor beta chains drawn from one sample of a study of blood T cell repertoires in COVID-19. The assay was immunoSEQ multiplex PCR, and TCRdb's table has in-frame clones only and misses some. The profile shows about 150,000 clones, 70% to 90% of them singletons. Material: peripheral blood. Receptors originate from a woman aged 40 to 50 with active or convalescent COVID-19. Each CDR3 is given with its conserved first and last residue.

J gene: TRBJ1-1
V gene: TRBV30
CDR3 protein: CAWNGLNLNTEAFF

J gene: TRBJ1-3
V gene: TRBV5-1
CDR3 protein: CASSLQAGTGGDTIYF

J gene: TRBJ1-1
V gene: TRBV10-3
CDR3 protein: CATLQGDWTEAFF

J gene: TRBJ1-6
V gene: TRBV27
CDR3 protein: CASSFWTGGVSPLHF

J gene: TRBJ1-1
V gene: TRBV2
CDR3 protein: CASGGRPFF

J gene: TRBJ2-7
V gene: TRBV5-1
CDR3 protein: CASSFTTSGYEQYF

J gene: TRBJ1-1
V gene: TRBV28
CDR3 protein: CASSLLGSLNTEAFF

J gene: TRBJ2-3
V gene: TRBV4-2
CDR3 protein: CASSQDQRGGADTQYF

J gene: TRBJ2-7
V gene: TRBV28
CDR3 protein: CASSPSGGYYEQYF

J gene: TRBJ2-4
V gene: TRBV5-1
CDR3 protein: CASSLAPSGGAGVNIQYF

J gene: TRBJ2-5
V gene: TRBV4-1
CDR3 protein: CASSHIAGGPLTKETQYF

J gene: TRBJ1-2
V gene: TRBV6-1
CDR3 protein: CASSERQGDGYTF

J gene: TRBJ1-3
V gene: TRBV19
CDR3 protein: CASTAVSSGNTIYF

J gene: TRBJ1-3
V gene: TRBV5-1
CDR3 protein: CASSLLSSGNTIYF

J gene: TRBJ2-1
V gene: TRBV18
CDR3 protein: CASSPGQGADNEQFF

J gene: TRBJ1-6
V gene: TRBV18
CDR3 protein: CASSPLRTGGSSYNSPLHF

J gene: TRBJ1-1
V gene: TRBV6-2/TRBV6-3
CDR3 protein: CASSYSPGRGTEAFF

J gene: TRBJ2-7
V gene: TRBV10-3
CDR3 protein: CAISEEQGYEQYF

J gene: TRBJ2-2
V gene: TRBV5-1
CDR3 protein: CASSFSAGELFF

J gene: TRBJ1-1
V gene: TRBV6-5
CDR3 protein: CASSYRGTRLNTEAFF

J gene: TRBJ1-2
V gene: TRBV6-6
CDR3 protein: CASSPFQGRGYTF

J gene: TRBJ2-7
V gene: TRBV6-2/TRBV6-3
CDR3 protein: CASSPPPVEEQYF

J gene: TRBJ1-3
V gene: TRBV18
CDR3 protein: CASSRGTGSSGNTIYF

J gene: TRBJ1-1
V gene: TRBV30
CDR3 protein: CAWSENPTPQRTEAFF

J gene: TRBJ2-3
V gene: TRBV7-8
CDR3 protein: CASSPRTSGRADTQYF

J gene: TRBJ2-7
V gene: TRBV20-1
CDR3 protein: CSASADSGTGRDEQYF

J gene: TRBJ1-1
V gene: TRBV3-1/TRBV3-2
CDR3 protein: CASSQRGLNTEAFF

J gene: TRBJ2-2
V gene: TRBV6-4
CDR3 protein: CASRNSGSTGELFF

J gene: TRBJ2-7
V gene: TRBV5-1
CDR3 protein: CASSLRTSVNEQYF

J gene: TRBJ2-7
V gene: TRBV24-1
CDR3 protein: CATSDATGKDSYEQYF

J gene: TRBJ2-3
V gene: TRBV4-3
CDR3 protein: CASSQDPSGGGTDTQYF

J gene: TRBJ2-2
V gene: TRBV2
CDR3 protein: CASNRLVATGELFF

J gene: TRBJ2-1
V gene: TRBV6-2/TRBV6-3
CDR3 protein: CASSYSFVGQGAASEQFF

J gene: TRBJ1-5
V gene: TRBV2
CDR3 protein: CASRLQGSSNQPQHF

J gene: TRBJ2-1
V gene: TRBV28
CDR3 protein: CASRTSGIYNEQFF

J gene: TRBJ2-7
V gene: TRBV2
CDR3 protein: CASRWDSTYEQYF

J gene: TRBJ1-1
V gene: TRBV7-9
CDR3 protein: CASSPQGMNTEAFF

J gene: TRBJ2-5
V gene: TRBV7-2
CDR3 protein: CASSLGPTSGQETQYF

J gene: TRBJ2-7
V gene: TRBV10-2
CDR3 protein: CASSDDGTSGGAGTYEQYF

J gene: TRBJ2-3
V gene: TRBV5-1
CDR3 protein: CASSLGLAGGTDTQYF

J gene: TRBJ1-4
V gene: TRBV28
CDR3 protein: CASSPPTGPNEKLFF

J gene: TRBJ2-3
V gene: TRBV11-2
CDR3 protein: CASSSQGALTDTQYF

J gene: TRBJ1-1
V gene: TRBV29-1
CDR3 protein: CSVTGNLNTEAFF

J gene: TRBJ1-4
V gene: TRBV6-6
CDR3 protein: CASRRTGQGPEKLFF

J gene: TRBJ1-1
V gene: TRBV19
CDR3 protein: CASISPGDSRGTEAFF

J gene: TRBJ2-1
V gene: TRBV7-9
CDR3 protein: CASSPLAGGQEQFF

J gene: TRBJ2-7
V gene: TRBV6-6
CDR3 protein: CASRESGGSEQYF

J gene: TRBJ2-7
V gene: TRBV9
CDR3 protein: CASSPRQVSPLEQYF

J gene: TRBJ2-3
V gene: TRBV7-2
CDR3 protein: CASSLDRGTDTQYF

J gene: TRBJ1-3
V gene: TRBV28
CDR3 protein: CASSTLTGSENTIYF

J gene: TRBJ1-2
V gene: TRBV19
CDR3 protein: CASSVLRQGAFSLYGYTF

J gene: TRBJ2-5
V gene: TRBV7-2
CDR3 protein: CASSLPPGQETQYF

J gene: TRBJ2-3
V gene: TRBV5-4
CDR3 protein: CASSLGGQGATDTQYF

J gene: TRBJ2-3
V gene: TRBV30
CDR3 protein: CAWRARRTSGTYGPRTDTQYF

J gene: TRBJ2-6
V gene: TRBV27
CDR3 protein: CASSDRVAGSSGANVLTF

J gene: TRBJ1-4
V gene: TRBV27
CDR3 protein: CASSFLGTGATFATNEKLFF

J gene: TRBJ1-1
V gene: TRBV11-2
CDR3 protein: CASSLRGDRVAEAFF

J gene: TRBJ1-1
V gene: TRBV7-9
CDR3 protein: CASSLRSSYTEAFF

J gene: TRBJ2-1
V gene: TRBV27
CDR3 protein: CASSLLPSGGVNEQFF